This T cell receptor beta chain was sequenced during a study of regulatory T cells in long-lasting Graves disease. Study information: Antithyroid drug use was under 3 months in newly diagnosed Graves' patients.

This clonotype was counted ten times or more. Its specificity is unknown. Points from the study as a whole: Public clonotype sharing was higher in persistent than newly diagnosed patients. TRBV28, TRBJ1-2 and TRBJ2-5 emerged as the favored segments in persistent disease.

Time point meaning: newly diagnosed GD, antithyroid drugs for less than 3 months. The TCR library was made from RNA extracted from PBMCs. Patient provenance is recorded as an endocrinology department in Xi'an, China. V lost 4 bases and J 5 bases, leaving 15 bases between the germline ends. Germline CDR1 is DFQATT and CDR2 is SNEGSKA (reference sequence). The CDR3 is made up of 14 amino acids. HTBI primers from iRepertoire and Arm-PCR of CDR3 regions yielded the TCR beta libraries. TCRdb fed the multiplex PCR reads into MiXCR, producing one record per CDR3 protein. Among 550,000 to 650,000 distinct CDR3 sequences listed, about 16% were seen once. These records were also assigned to another study, of T cells in Graves' hyperthyroidism and ophthalmopathy.

This sequence was found in a man aged 18 to 29 with Graves disease. V and J are TRBV20-1 and TRBJ2-1; no clear D. The source was peripheral blood mononuclear cells (PBMCs), collected at new diagnosis, from a patient treated with antithyroid drugs. Here the CDR3 DNA reads TGCAGTGCTACCAAGACTTTTGGGGACAATGAGCAGTTCTTC. It encodes CSATKTFGDNEQFF.